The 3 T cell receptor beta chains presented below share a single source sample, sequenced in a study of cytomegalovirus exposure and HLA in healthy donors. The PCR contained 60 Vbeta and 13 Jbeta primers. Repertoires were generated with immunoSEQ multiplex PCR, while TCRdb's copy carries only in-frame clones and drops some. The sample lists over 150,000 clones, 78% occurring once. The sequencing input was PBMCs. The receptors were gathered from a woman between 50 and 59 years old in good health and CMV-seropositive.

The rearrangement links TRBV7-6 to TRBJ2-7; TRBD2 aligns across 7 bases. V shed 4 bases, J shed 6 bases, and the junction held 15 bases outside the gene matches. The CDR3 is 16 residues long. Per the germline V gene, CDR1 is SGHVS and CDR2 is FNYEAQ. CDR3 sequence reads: CASSYRPGGGGGEQYF. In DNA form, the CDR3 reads TGTGCCAGCAGCTACCGCCCCGGCGGGGGTGGAGGCGAGCAGTACTTC.

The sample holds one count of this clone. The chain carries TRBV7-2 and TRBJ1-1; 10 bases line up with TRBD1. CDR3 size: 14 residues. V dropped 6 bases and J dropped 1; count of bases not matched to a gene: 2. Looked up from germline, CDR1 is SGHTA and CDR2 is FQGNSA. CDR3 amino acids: CASRGQGSNTEAFF. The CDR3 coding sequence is TGTGCCAGCAGGGGACAGGGGTCGAACACTGAAGCTTTCTTT.

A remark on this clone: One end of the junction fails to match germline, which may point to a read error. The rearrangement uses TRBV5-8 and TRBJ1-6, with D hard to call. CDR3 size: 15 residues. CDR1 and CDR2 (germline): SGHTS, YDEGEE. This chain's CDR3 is CASRLASSYNSPLHF. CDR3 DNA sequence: TGTGCCAGCAGGTTGGCGAGCTCCTATAATTCACCCCTCCACTTT.